The entry that follows covers one T cell receptor beta chain sequence. The antigen remains unidentified. Germline V gene sequence: CDR1 MNHEY, CDR2 SVGAGI. Deletions cut 7 bases from V and 2 bases from J, with 15 bases between. The CDR3 has 14 residues. The sample belongs to a study of shared clonotypes between healthy human individuals. Study conclusions and caveats: Clonotypes shared by all four donors outscored non-shared clonotypes in generation probability.

Roughly 200 ng DNA, 30,000 or so T cell genomes, went into each sorted-subset replicate PCR. Profiling relied on immunoSEQ multiplex PCR, and the TCRdb table lists in-frame clones only, not all of them. The sample consists of about 1,800,000 clones, about 94% of them appearing once. Naive-designated CD8 cells lacked CD45RO, were positively enriched for CCR7, and omitted terminally differentiated effector memory CD45RA+ cells. Healthy HIV-negative adults without recent acute infections or vaccinations served as donors. The chain carries TRBV6-5 and TRBJ2-7, with D perhaps matching TRBD1 (5 bases). Sequenced material: naive CD8+ T cells sorted from blood. The TCR sequence derives from a man younger than 30 in good health. CDR3 in amino acids: CASKGSPLTYEQYF. CDR3 sequence (DNA): TGTGCCAGCAAGGGGTCTCCTTTAACCTACGAGCAGTACTTC.